This TCR beta chain was recorded in a study of cytomegalovirus exposure and HLA in healthy donors. The length of the CDR3 is 20 residues. Germline V CDR1 and CDR2: SGDLS, YYNGEE. The ends lost 0 bases at V and 0 bases at J; junction bases unmatched: 16. PCR employed 60 Vbeta and 13 Jbeta primers. Sequencing used immunoSEQ multiplex PCR; TCRdb keeps in-frame clones, though not all of them. Of 150,000 to 250,000 clones listed, around 76% are singletons. The chain uses TRBV9 and TRBJ2-3, with 7 nucleotides matching TRBD2. The TCR was taken from a man in his thirties or forties in good health and CMV-seronegative. Material for sequencing was PBMCs. The chain's CDR3 is CASSVAIKPGGSASTDTQYF. In DNA, the CDR3 is TGTGCCAGCAGCGTAGCTATAAAACCGGGCGGGAGTGCTAGCACAGATACGCAGTATTTT. The variable domain in full, with the rest retrieved from reference TRBV9 and TRBJ2-3, is DSGVTQTPKHLITATGQRVTLRCSPRSGDLSVYWYQQSLDQGLQFLIQYYNGEERAKGNILERFSAQQFPDLHSELNLSSLELGDSALYFCASSVAIKPGGSASTDTQYFGPGTRLTVL.